The 13 T cell receptor beta chains below were found in one sample sequenced in a study of CD8+ T cells in alopecia areata. RNA, once extracted, was reverse transcribed into cDNA for use as the sequencing template. Only in-frame clones appear in the TCRdb table, and some are missing; sequencing was by immunoSEQ multiplex PCR. Of 90,000 to 130,000 clones detected, 55% to 75% appear once; the ten largest clones hold 20% to 25%. The source material was CD8+ T cells sorted from blood. These receptors originate from a human donor in good health.

This chain uses TRBV30 with TRBJ2-7; D might be TRBD2 (5 bases). The germline CDR1 and CDR2 sequences are GTSNPN and SVGIG (reference sequence). V was cut by 0 bases and J by 3 bases, with 9 bases left in between. There are 13 residues in the CDR3. The CDR3 is CAWSVYEGYEQYF. CDR3 nucleotides: TGTGCCTGGAGTGTATATGAGGGCTACGAGCAGTACTTC.

V is TRBV11-2 and J is TRBJ2-7; 10 nucleotides match TRBD2. This CDR3 comprises 15 residues. The germline CDR1 and CDR2 sequences are SGHAT and FQNNGV. V shed 1 base and J 5 bases; nucleotides not matched to a gene: 5. Here the CDR3 DNA reads TGTGCCAGCAGCTTAGGAAGCGGGGGGGCCGACGAGCAGTACTTC. Translation gives CASSLGSGGADEQYF. The entire variable domain, with the rest obtained from reference TRBV11-2 and TRBJ2-7, is as follows: EAGVAQSPRYKIIEKRQSVAFWCNPISGHATLYWYQQILGQGPKLLIQFQNNGVVDDSQLPKDRFSAERLKGVDSTLKIQPAKLEDSAVYLCASSLGSGGADEQYFGPGTRLTVT.

V is TRBV11-2 and J is TRBJ2-3; 11 bases line up with TRBD2. Trimming removed 3 bases from V and 5 bases from J; junction bases left unmatched: 7. Germline CDR1 reads SGHAT; CDR2 reads FQNNGV. CDR3 size: 16 residues. This CDR3 reads CASSFSGGAYGDTQYF. In nucleotides, the CDR3 is TGTGCCAGCAGCTTTAGCGGGGGGGCCTACGGAGATACGCAGTATTTT.

The count of this clone is one. V usage is TRBV6-1 and J usage is TRBJ2-5, with 10 bases matching TRBD2. Unmatched junction bases numbered 10, after V lost 8 bases and J lost 4 bases. CDR1 is MNHNS, CDR2 SASEGT, per germline. The CDR3 is 15 amino acids. The CDR3 coding sequence is TGTGCCAGCGAGAAGGCTAGCGGGGGCGGAGAGACCCAGTACTTC. This encodes CASEKASGGGETQYF.

A few counts support this clone. The J gene is TRBJ2-1, the V gene TRBV29-1; TRBD2 aligns across 7 bases. Germline trimming cut 7 bases from V and 6 bases from J; bases unmatched to any gene: 3. This CDR3 spans 11 amino acids. Germline-derived CDR1 and CDR2 are SQVTM and ANQGSEA. DNA of the CDR3: TGCAGCGGTACGGGGGGCAATGAGCAGTTCTTC. Encoded protein: CSGTGGNEQFF.

V usage is TRBV6-5 and J usage is TRBJ1-2; no firm D call. V lost 0 bases to trimming and J lost 2 bases, with 7 bases between them. The CDR3 sequence is 14 residues long. CDR1 is MNHEY, CDR2 SVGAGI, per germline. CDR3 sequence: CASSYSQGNYGYTF. CDR3 DNA sequence: TGTGCCAGCAGTTACTCGCAAGGGAACTATGGCTACACCTTC.

A single count supports this clone. J is TRBJ1-2 and V is TRBV13; TRBD1 is a possible D gene (6 bases). The CDR3 sequence is 11 residues long. Trimming took off 6 bases at V and 14 bases at J, with 16 bases between the two ends. In germline, CDR1 is PRHDT, CDR2 FYEKMQ (reference sequence). The CDR3 spells CASSTTGGTTF. The CDR3 nucleotides are TGTGCCAGCAGTACTACTGGGGGCACAACCTTC.

The chain joins TRBV4-1 to TRBJ1-2, with no clear D. CDR1 and CDR2 from the germline V gene are MGHRA and YSYEKL. V was cut by 1 base and J by 0 bases, with 9 bases left in between. The CDR3 totals 15 residues. CDR3 sequence (DNA): TGCGCCAGCAGCCAAGGTACAGCGGCTAACTATGGCTACACCTTC. Residues: CASSQGTAANYGYTF.

The V gene is TRBV11-2, the J gene TRBJ2-5; TRBD2 might be the D (6 bases). The CDR3 loop spans 15 amino acids. Germline CDR1 is SGHAT and CDR2 is FQNNGV. V lost 1 base to trimming and J lost 5 bases, with 14 bases between them. CDR3 coding DNA: TGTGCCAGCAGCTTAGGCCCGGGGGTTCGGGAGACCCAGTACTTC. It yields the protein CASSLGPGVRETQYF.

This clone was counted only a few times. The J gene is TRBJ1-2, the V gene TRBV30, with D unresolved. This CDR3 spans 13 amino acids. The V end lost 3 bases, the J end lost 1 base, and 9 bases lay between the germline ends. Germline loops: CDR1 GTSNPN, CDR2 SVGIG (reference sequence). The CDR3, as DNA: TGTGCCTGGAGCCACAGCTTTAACTATGGCTACACCTTC. Translated: CAWSHSFNYGYTF.

The V gene is TRBV7-9, the J gene TRBJ1-2, with unresolved D. Germline V gene sequence: CDR1 SEHNR, CDR2 FQNEAQ (reference sequence). V was pared by 1 base and J by 0 bases, with 9 bases between. This CDR3 has 15 residues. Written as DNA, the CDR3 is TGTGCCAGCAGCTTAGTGGTAGCTCCTAACTATGGCTACACCTTC. This translates into CASSLVVAPNYGYTF.

The rearrangement uses TRBV28 and TRBJ2-7; perhaps D is TRBD1 or TRBD2 (5 bases each). The CDR3 loop spans 16 amino acids. CDR1 MDHEN and CDR2 SYDVKM come from the germline V gene. V was trimmed by 1 base and J by 0 bases, leaving 13 bases between them. CDR3: CASSLFPGRSSYEQYF. The CDR3 nucleotides read TGTGCCAGCAGTTTATTTCCGGGGCGCAGCTCCTACGAGCAGTACTTC.

The rearrangement links TRBV2 to TRBJ1-2, with a possible D match to TRBD1 (5 bases). CDR1 and CDR2 from the germline V gene are SNHLY and FYNNEI. Trimming removed 7 bases at V and 4 bases at J, with 19 bases between. The length of the CDR3 is 15 residues. The CDR3 bases are TGTGCCAGCACCGAAGGGATCAGGGTGGTCTATGGCTACACCTTC. This gives the protein CASTEGIRVVYGYTF.